The T cell receptor (beta chain) described here comes from a study of Ad26.COV2.S vaccination and SARS-CoV-2 variants. At the level of the study: Ad26.COV2.S, an intramuscular injection, was given once or twice 56 days apart.

The assay was immunoSEQ multiplex PCR, and TCRdb's table has in-frame clones only and misses some. The data hold some 460,000 clones, with around 89% observed a single time. On this clone itself: Other DNA sequences in this sample translate to the same CDR3.

Treatment specified: about 20 received Ad26.COV2.S at low or high dose, single or two shots; 5 received placebo; per-sample allocation not given. On day 63 after the first injection, vaccine and placebo recipients gave samples. Boston hosted the donor, who was an adult aged 18-55 years. In the vaccine, an Ad26 vector expressed the SARS-CoV-2 spike of the Wuhan strain. The CDR3 is made up of 14 amino acids. The V and J ends lost 4 bases and 4 bases, in that order; junction bases with no gene match: 7. The germline V gene has CDR1 SGHRS and CDR2 YFSETQ. This specimen was peripheral blood, taken in a trial of Ad26.COV2.S vaccine versus placebo. The TCR comes from a person aged 18 to 59 who received the Ad26.COV2.S COVID-19 vaccine or a placebo. The chain combines TRBV5-1 with TRBJ2-7; 8 bases map to TRBD1. CDR3 sequence (DNA): TGCGCCAGCAGCCCCGGACAGGGTGGTTACGAGCAGTACTTC. This gives the protein CASSPGQGGYEQYF. Combining the CDR3 with reference TRBV5-1 and TRBJ2-7 gives the whole variable domain KAGVTQTPRYLIKTRGQQVTLSCSPISGHRSVSWYQQTPGQGLQFLFEYFSETQRNKGNFPGRFSGRQFSNSRSEMNVSTLELGDSALYLCASSPGQGGYEQYFGPGTRLTVT.